What follows describes a single T cell receptor (beta chain). Its target is not known. This record comes from a study of cytomegalovirus exposure and HLA in healthy donors. Findings and limits, study-wide: HLA restriction was apparent for most CMV-associated TCR beta chains in a later analysis. From TCR beta sequences, most subjects' HLA-A and HLA-B alleles were reportedly predicted accurately. Rare TCR sequences predominated, though certain public TCRs were found in many donors. The authors excluded some V segments, including TRBV6-2 and TRBV6-3, as indistinguishable.

V was clipped by 6 bases and J by 3 bases; unmatched bases: 8. The CDR3 is 16 residues long. Germline V gene data show CDR1 as SEHNR and CDR2 as FQNEAQ (reference sequence). Researchers ran the PCR with 60 Vbeta and 13 Jbeta primers. TCRdb's table, derived via immunoSEQ multiplex PCR, lists solely in-frame clones and lacks some. The sample carries around 80,000 clones, about 73% recorded once. The receptor was derived from a man aged 35-49 years in good health and CMV-seronegative. Material for sequencing was PBMCs. V usage is TRBV7-9 and J usage is TRBJ2-1; 10 bases are a match to TRBD2. The CDR3 region has the DNA TGTGCCAGCAGTCGCTATAGGACTAGCGGCTACAATGAGCAGTTCTTC. It encodes CASSRYRTSGYNEQFF.